One and the same sample provided the 7 T cell receptor beta chains below, sequenced in a study of cytomegalovirus exposure and HLA in healthy donors. With 60 Vbeta and 13 Jbeta primers, the PCR was carried out. Measured with immunoSEQ multiplex PCR; TCRdb has only the in-frame clones, and not every one. The data contain 120,000 or so clones, roughly 80% of them seen just once; the ten biggest clones take up approximately 11%. Input material: PBMCs. These receptors came from a man aged 25-45 years in good health and CMV-seropositive.

The V call is TRBV6-1, the J call TRBJ2-2; no definite D call. This CDR3 spans 15 amino acids. Germline CDR1 is MNHNS and CDR2 is SASEGT. Trimming shortened V by 3 bases and J by 5 bases, and 13 bases separated the two germline ends. The CDR3 here is CASSERIIVTGELFF. The CDR3, as DNA: TGTGCCAGCAGTGAGAGAATTATAGTGACCGGGGAGCTGTTTTTT.

V usage is TRBV5-1 and J usage is TRBJ2-1; D is uncertain. The V and J ends lost 2 bases and 8 bases respectively, with 8 bases between them. Per germline, CDR1 SGHRS and CDR2 YFSETQ. The CDR3 totals 12 residues. CDR3 in amino acids: CASSLDRDEQFF. The CDR3, as DNA: TGCGCCAGCAGCTTAGATAGAGATGAGCAGTTCTTC.

This sequence joins TRBV13 and TRBJ2-3; 9 bases line up with TRBD2. The CDR3 has 18 residues. J gave up 3 bases and V 0 bases, and 10 bases lay outside the gene matches. Germline values: CDR1 PRHDT, CDR2 FYEKMQ (reference sequence). The CDR3, as DNA: TGTGCCAGCAGCTTAGGCCCGCCAATAGCGGGAGTAACAGATACGCAGTATTTT. It translates to CASSLGPPIAGVTDTQYF.

V gene TRBV5-1 combines with J gene TRBJ2-1, with D hard to call. Between the trimmed V and J ends, which lost 2 bases and 0 bases, there was a span of 9 bases. Germline V lookup: CDR1 SGHRS, CDR2 YFSETQ. The CDR3 consists of 15 residues. CDR3 nucleotides: TGCGCCAGCAGCTTCGCGGAGAGCTCCTACAATGAGCAGTTCTTC. It translates to CASSFAESSYNEQFF.

The genes are TRBV4-1 and TRBJ2-7, with a possible D match to TRBD2 (5 bases). V lost 1 base and J 3 bases, leaving 7 bases between the germline ends. This CDR3 region has 13 residues. Per germline, CDR1 MGHRA and CDR2 YSYEKL. CDR3 coding DNA: TGCGCCAGCAGCCAAGTCGGGGTCTACGAGCAGTACTTC. Translating gives CASSQVGVYEQYF.

The rearrangement uses TRBV6-5 and TRBJ1-2; 9 bases fit TRBD1. The CDR3 consists of 13 residues. The germline CDR1 and CDR2 sequences are MNHEY and SVGAGI. Trimming took 6 bases from V and 7 from J; bases not matched to a gene: 6. CDR3 loop: CASRETGGAGYTF. In DNA, the CDR3 is TGTGCCAGCAGAGAAACAGGGGGCGCTGGCTACACCTTC.

The chain joins TRBV5-1 to TRBJ2-6; D unclear. Trimming took 0 bases from V and 0 from J, leaving 4 bases between them. This CDR3 is 15 amino acids long. Germline V gene lookup returns CDR1 SGHRS and CDR2 YFSETQ. CDR3 protein: CASSLGDSGANVLTF. The CDR3 coding sequence is TGCGCCAGCAGCTTGGGAGACTCTGGGGCCAACGTCCTGACTTTC.